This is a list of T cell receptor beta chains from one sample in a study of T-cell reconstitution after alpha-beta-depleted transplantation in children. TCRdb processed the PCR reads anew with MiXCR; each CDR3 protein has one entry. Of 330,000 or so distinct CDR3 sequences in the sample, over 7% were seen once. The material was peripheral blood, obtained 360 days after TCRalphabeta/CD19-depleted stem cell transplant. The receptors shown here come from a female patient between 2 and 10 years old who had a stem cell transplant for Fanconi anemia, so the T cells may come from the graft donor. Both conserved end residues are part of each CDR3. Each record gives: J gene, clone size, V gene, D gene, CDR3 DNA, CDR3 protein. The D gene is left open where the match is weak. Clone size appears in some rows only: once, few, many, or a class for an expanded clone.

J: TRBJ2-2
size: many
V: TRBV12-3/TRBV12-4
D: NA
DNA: TGTGCCACTCAAGGGGGGAACACCGGGGAGCTGTTTTTT
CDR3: CATQGGNTGELFF

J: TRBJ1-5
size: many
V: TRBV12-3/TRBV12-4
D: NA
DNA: TGTGCCAGCAGTCCCGGAAATAGCAATCAGCCCCAGCATTTT
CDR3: CASSPGNSNQPQHF

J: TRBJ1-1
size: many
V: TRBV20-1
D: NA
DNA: TGCAGTGCTAGTGAACATTTGAACACTGAAGCTTTCTTT
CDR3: CSASEHLNTEAFF

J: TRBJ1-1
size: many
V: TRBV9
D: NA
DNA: TGTGCCAGCAGCGTAGATCCCCGGACTAACACTGAAGCTTTCTTT
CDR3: CASSVDPRTNTEAFF

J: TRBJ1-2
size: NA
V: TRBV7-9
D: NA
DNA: TGTGCCAGCAGCTTAGTGGACAGCTTCTATGGCTACACCTTC
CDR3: CASSLVDSFYGYTF

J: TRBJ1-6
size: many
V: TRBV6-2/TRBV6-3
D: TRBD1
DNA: TGTGCCAGCAGTAACAGGGGAGTGGAACCCCTCCACTTT
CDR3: CASSNRGVEPLHF

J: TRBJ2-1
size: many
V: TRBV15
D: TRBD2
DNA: TGTGCCACCAGCGTACTAGCGGGAGACTACAATGAGCAGTTCTTC
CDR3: CATSVLAGDYNEQFF

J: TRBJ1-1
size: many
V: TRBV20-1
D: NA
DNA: TGCAGTGCTAGCGGACGGAACACTGAAGCTTTCTTT
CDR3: CSASGRNTEAFF

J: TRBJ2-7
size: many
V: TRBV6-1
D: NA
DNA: TGTGCCAGCAGTCTAGAAGGACATTCCTACGAGCAGTACTTC
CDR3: CASSLEGHSYEQYF

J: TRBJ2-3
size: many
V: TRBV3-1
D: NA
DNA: TGTGCCAGCAGCCAGAACCTCCTTTTCACAGATACGCAGTATTTT
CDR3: CASSQNLLFTDTQYF

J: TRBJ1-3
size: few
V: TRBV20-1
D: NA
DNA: TGCAGTGCTAGTCGGGGGCGAGGTGGAAACACCATATATTTT
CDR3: CSASRGRGGNTIYF

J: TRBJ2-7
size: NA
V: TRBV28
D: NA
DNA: TGTGCCAGCAGTTCTCCCCGACGAACAGGGAAGGCGAGCGAGCAGTACTTC
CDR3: CASSSPRRTGKASEQYF

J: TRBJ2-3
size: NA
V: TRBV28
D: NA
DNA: TGTGCCAGCAGTTTGCTCCCGCCGGGTGGGACCACAGATACGCAGTATTTT
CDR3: CASSLLPPGGTTDTQYF

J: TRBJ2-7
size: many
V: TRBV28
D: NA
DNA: TGTACGAGCGGGCCAGGGGACCGTTCCTACGAGCAGTACTTC
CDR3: CTSGPGDRSYEQYF

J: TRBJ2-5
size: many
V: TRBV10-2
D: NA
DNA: TGCGCCAGCAGTCCCCGACAGTGGGGTTTCATGGAGACCCAGTACTTC
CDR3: CASSPRQWGFMETQYF

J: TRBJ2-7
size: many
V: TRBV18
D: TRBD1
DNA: TGTGCCAGCTCACCGAGAGCTTCATGGGACAGGAACGAGCAGTACTTC
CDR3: CASSPRASWDRNEQYF

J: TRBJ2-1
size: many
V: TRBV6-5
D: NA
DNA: TGTGCCAGCAATTTTAGACGGGGCTCCTACAATGAGCAGTTCTTC
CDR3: CASNFRRGSYNEQFF

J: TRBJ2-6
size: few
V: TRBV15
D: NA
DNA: TGTGCCACCAGCAGAGATAATATAGGGGCCAACGTCCTGACTTTC
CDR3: CATSRDNIGANVLTF

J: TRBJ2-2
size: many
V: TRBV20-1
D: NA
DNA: TGCAGTGCTAGAGTTTGGGGAGAACCCGGGGAGCTGTTTTTT
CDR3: CSARVWGEPGELFF

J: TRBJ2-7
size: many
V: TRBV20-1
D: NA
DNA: TGCAGTGCTCGGTCCTCCGGCTACGAGCAGTACTTC
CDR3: CSARSSGYEQYF

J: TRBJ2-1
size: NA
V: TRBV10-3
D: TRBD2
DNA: TGTGCCATCATGATTGGACTAGAGTCTACCAATGAGCAGTTCTTC
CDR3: CAIMIGLESTNEQFF

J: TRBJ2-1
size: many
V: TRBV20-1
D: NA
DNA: TGCAGTGCTAGTCCGGGAGACAATGAGCAGTTCTTC
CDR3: CSASPGDNEQFF

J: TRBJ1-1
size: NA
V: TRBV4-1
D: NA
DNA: TGCGCCAGCAGCCAGAAACCTTTGGGGGCCATGAACACTGAAGCTTTCTTT
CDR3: CASSQKPLGAMNTEAFF

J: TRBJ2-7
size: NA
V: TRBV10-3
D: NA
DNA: TGTGCCATCAGAAGAGCGGGTCTCTCCTACGAGCAGTACTTC
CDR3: CAIRRAGLSYEQYF

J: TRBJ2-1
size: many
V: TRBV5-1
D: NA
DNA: TGCGCCAGCAGCCCCCACCTCCCGACAGATGAGCAGTTCTTC
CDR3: CASSPHLPTDEQFF

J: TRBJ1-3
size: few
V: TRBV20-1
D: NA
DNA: TGCAGTGCAGGCGCCGCTGGAAACACCATATATTTT
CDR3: CSAGAAGNTIYF

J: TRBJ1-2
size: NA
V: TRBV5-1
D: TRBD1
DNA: TGCGCCAGCAGCTTGGTCCACCTACAGGGGCCTACCCCCTATGGCTACACCTTC
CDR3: CASSLVHLQGPTPYGYTF

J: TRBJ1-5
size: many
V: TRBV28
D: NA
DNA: TGTGCCAGCAGCGTCCCACACTCGGGGAATCAGCCCCAGCATTTT
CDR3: CASSVPHSGNQPQHF

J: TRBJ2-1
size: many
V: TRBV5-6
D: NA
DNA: TGTGCCAGCAGCCAGGCCAGCGACAATGAGCAGTTCTTC
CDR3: CASSQASDNEQFF

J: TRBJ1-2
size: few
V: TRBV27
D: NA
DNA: TGTGCCAGCAGTTTAACAAGTGGCTATGGCTACACCTTC
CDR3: CASSLTSGYGYTF

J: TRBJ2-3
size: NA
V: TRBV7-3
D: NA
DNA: TGTGCCAGCAGCTTAACAGGGGACTTAACAGATACGCAGTATTTT
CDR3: CASSLTGDLTDTQYF

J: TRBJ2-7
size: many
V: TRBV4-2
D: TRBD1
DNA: TGTGCCAGCAGCCAAGAACCGGGACAGAGAACCTACGAGCAGTACTTC
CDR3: CASSQEPGQRTYEQYF

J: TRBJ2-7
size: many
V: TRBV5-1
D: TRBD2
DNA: TGCGCCAGCAGCACAGGACTGGGGGGGAACGAGCAGTACTTC
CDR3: CASSTGLGGNEQYF